This TCR beta chain stems from a study of tumor-infiltrating lymphocytes in primary liver carcinoma. About the study: Ranging in age from 30 to 69 years, the patients were men and women. Study findings and constraints: Among top clones, only about 7.5-24% appeared in all five tumor regions.

The CDR3 length is 14 residues. Between roughly 20 and 33 mg of unsorted bulk tissue served as the source from which RNA and DNA were co-extracted. The template, approximately 500 ng total RNA, yielded TCR beta cDNA made with a constant-region primer. ARM-PCR was slightly modified, and three nested multiplex PCR rounds with it gave rise to the TCR beta libraries. The two initial PCR rounds, about 9 cycles each, used TRBV1-TRBV30 forward and C-beta reverse primers. TCRdb passed the multiplex PCR reads through MiXCR, listing each CDR3 protein once. Among around 40,000 distinct CDR3 sequences listed, approximately 73% were seen once. Turning to this clonotype: The antigen remains unidentified. Its ends do not fully match the called genes, so a read error is possible.

The chain couples TRBV12-3 or TRBV12-4 to TRBJ1-1, with 10 bases fitting TRBD1. Sequenced: liver tumor tissue from sampling region 2. Stated subset: tumor region T2, inferior pole. This receptor was taken from a man aged 35 to 55 with primary liver carcinoma and hepatitis B virus infection. As DNA, the CDR3 is TGTACCAGCAGTTTGGGGACAGGGGACATTGAAGCTTTCTTT. Protein product: CTSSLGTGDIEAFF.